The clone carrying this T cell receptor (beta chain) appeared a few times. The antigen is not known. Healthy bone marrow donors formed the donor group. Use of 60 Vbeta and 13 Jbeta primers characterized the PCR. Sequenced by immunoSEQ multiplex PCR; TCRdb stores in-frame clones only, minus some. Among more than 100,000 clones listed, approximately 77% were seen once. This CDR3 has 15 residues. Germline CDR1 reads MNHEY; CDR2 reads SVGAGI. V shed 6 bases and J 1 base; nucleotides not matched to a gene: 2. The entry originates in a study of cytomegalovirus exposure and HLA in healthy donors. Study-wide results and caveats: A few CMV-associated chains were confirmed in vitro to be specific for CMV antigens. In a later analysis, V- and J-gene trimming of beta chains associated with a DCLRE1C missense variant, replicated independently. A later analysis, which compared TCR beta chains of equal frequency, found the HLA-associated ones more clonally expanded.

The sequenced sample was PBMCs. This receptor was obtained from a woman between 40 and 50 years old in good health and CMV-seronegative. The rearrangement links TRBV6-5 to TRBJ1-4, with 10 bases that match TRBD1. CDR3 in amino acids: CASRRTGGTNEKLFF. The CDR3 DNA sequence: TGTGCCAGCAGGCGGACAGGGGGAACTAATGAAAAACTGTTTTTT.